This T cell receptor (beta chain) was retrieved from a study of control samples from healthy donors and cancer patients. TCRdb's copy holds only in-frame clones and misses some; the assay was immunoSEQ multiplex PCR. The sample comprises under 300,000 clones, around 80% of which are singletons, and roughly 13% rests with the top ten. This clone was recorded a few times. Trimming pared 3 bases from V and 2 bases from J, leaving 11 bases between. This CDR3 has 14 amino acids. Germline V gene sequence: CDR1 SGHKS, CDR2 YYEKEE (reference sequence). Input material: PBMCs. The chain employs TRBV5-5 and TRBJ2-5; possibly TRBD2 for D (6 bases). The source of this sequence is a woman between 55 and 75 years old with lung cancer. This chain's CDR3 is CASSSLGGQETQYF. The CDR3 bases are TGTGCCAGCAGCTCCCTTGGGGGGCAAGAGACCCAGTACTTC.